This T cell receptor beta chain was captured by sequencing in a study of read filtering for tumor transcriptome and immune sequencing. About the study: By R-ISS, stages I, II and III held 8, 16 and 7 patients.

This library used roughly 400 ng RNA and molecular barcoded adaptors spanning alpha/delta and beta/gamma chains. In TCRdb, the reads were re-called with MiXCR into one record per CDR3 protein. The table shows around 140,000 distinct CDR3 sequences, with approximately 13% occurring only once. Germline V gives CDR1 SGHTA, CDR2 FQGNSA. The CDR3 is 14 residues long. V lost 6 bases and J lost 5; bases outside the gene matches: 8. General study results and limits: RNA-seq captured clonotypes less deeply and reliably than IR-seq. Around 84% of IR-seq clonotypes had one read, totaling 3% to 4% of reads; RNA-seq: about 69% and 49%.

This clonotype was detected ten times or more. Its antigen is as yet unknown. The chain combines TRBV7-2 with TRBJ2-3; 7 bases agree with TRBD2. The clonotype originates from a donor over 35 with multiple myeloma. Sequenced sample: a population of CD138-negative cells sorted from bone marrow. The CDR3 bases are TGTGCCAGCAGGGAGACTAGCCTCCAAGATACGCAGTATTTT. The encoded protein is CASRETSLQDTQYF. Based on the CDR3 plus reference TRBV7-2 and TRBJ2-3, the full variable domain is GAGVSQSPSNKVTEKGKDVELRCDPISGHTALYWYRQSLGQGLEFLIYFQGNSAPDKSGLPSDRFSAERTGGSVSTLTIQRTQQEDSAVYLCASRETSLQDTQYFGPGTRLTVL.